One sample yielded the 3 T cell receptor beta chains listed below, sequenced in a study of shared clonotypes between healthy human individuals. This table comes from immunoSEQ multiplex PCR, and its TCRdb copy is limited to in-frame clones, with some not included. The sample shows about 1 million clones, roughly 80% of them seen only once. Sequenced: memory CD4+ T cells sorted from blood. Sample subset: CD45RA-negative fraction. All receptors derive from a man aged 18-30 years in good health.

This sequence joins TRBV28 and TRBJ2-5; D uncertain. The J call may be wrong; the DNA end is better matched by TRBJ2-7. Germline CDR1 reads MDHEN; CDR2 reads SYDVKM. This CDR3 has 13 amino acids. The CDR3 nucleotides read TGTGCCAGCAGTCCGTCCAGGTCTAGCGAGCAGTACTTC. Protein product: CASSPSRSSEQYF.

CDR3 nucleotide sequence: TGTGCCAGCAGTGACCGTTTTACAGGGATCGATGAAAAACTGTTTTTT. Translated: CASSDRFTGIDEKLFF. J is TRBJ1-4 and V is TRBV6-1; a weak D match, TRBD1 (6 bases). Trimming shortened V by 3 bases and J by 6 bases, and 17 bases separated the two germline ends. The CDR3 is 16 residues long. Germline CDR1 is MNHNS and CDR2 is SASEGT.

The J gene is TRBJ1-5, the V gene TRBV6-6; TRBD1 agrees at 11 bases. This CDR3 spans 16 amino acids. The V gene's germline CDR1 is MNHNY and CDR2 SVGAGI (reference sequence). With 0 bases clipped from V and 4 bases from J, the junction kept 2 bases outside the gene matches. The CDR3 is CASSYSRDRGNQPQHF. As DNA, the CDR3 is TGTGCCAGCAGTTACTCCCGGGACAGGGGGAATCAGCCCCAGCATTTT.